Listed here is a single T cell receptor beta chain. The table came from immunoSEQ multiplex PCR; TCRdb's copy has only in-frame clones and leaves some out. The sample yields 250,000 to 350,000 clones, approximately 84% seen once. Germline CDR1 and CDR2: MDHEN and SYDVKM. The CDR3 is made up of 15 amino acids. The V gene lost 2 bases and the J gene lost 2 bases, with 7 bases spanning the gap. These data belong to a study of blood T cell repertoires in COVID-19. Overall study: Italy, Spain and the United States were the sources of the convalescent and acute COVID-19 samples.

This sequence joins TRBV28 and TRBJ1-6, with no clear D. The sample consisted of peripheral blood. The clonotype originates from an older person with COVID-19, enrolled during active disease. CDR3 region: CASSLGQTYNSPLHF. The CDR3 coding sequence is TGTGCCAGCAGTTTAGGGCAGACCTATAATTCACCCCTCCACTTT.